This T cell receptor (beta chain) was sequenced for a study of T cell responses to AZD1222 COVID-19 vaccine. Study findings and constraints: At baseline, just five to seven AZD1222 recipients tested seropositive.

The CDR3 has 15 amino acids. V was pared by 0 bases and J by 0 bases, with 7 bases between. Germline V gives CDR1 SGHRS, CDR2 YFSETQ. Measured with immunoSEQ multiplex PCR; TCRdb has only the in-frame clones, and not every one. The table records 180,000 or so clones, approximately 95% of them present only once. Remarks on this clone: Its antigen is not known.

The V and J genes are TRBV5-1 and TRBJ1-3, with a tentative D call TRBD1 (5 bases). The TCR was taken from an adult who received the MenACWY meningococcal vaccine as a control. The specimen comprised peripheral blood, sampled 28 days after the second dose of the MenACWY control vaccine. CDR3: CASSLVGGSGNTIYF. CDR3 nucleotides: TGCGCCAGCAGCTTGGTCGGGGGCTCTGGAAACACCATATATTTT.